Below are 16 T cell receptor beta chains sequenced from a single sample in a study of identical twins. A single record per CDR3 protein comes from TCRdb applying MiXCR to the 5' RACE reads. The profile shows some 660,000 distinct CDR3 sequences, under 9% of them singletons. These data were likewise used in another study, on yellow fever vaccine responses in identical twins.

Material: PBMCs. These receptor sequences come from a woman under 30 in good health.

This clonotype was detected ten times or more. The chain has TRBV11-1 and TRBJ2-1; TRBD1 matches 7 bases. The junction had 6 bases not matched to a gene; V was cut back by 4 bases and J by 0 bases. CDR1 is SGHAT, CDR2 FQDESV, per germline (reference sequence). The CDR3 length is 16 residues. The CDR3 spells CASSSGQPRSYNEQFF. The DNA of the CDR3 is TGTGCCAGCAGCTCGGGACAGCCGCGCTCCTACAATGAGCAGTTCTTC.

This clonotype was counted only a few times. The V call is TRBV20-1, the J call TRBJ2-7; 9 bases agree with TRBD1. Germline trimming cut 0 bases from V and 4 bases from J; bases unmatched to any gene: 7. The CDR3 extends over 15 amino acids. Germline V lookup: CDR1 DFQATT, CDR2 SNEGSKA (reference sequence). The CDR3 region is CSARDLYRGPYEQYF. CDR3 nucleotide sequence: TGCAGTGCTAGAGATCTCTACAGGGGGCCTTACGAGCAGTACTTC.

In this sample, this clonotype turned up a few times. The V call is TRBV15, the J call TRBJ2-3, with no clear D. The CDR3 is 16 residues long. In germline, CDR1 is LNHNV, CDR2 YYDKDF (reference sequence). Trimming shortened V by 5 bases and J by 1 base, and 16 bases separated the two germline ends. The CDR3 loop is CATSAFGRKGTDTQYF. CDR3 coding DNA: TGTGCCACCAGCGCCTTTGGTAGAAAGGGCACAGATACGCAGTATTTT.

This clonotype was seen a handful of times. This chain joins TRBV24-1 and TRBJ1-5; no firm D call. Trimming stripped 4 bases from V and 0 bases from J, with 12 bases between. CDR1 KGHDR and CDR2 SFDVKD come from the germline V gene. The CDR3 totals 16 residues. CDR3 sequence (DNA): TGTGCCACCAGTGAGACCGACAACCATAGCAATCAGCCCCAGCATTTT. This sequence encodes CATSETDNHSNQPQHF.

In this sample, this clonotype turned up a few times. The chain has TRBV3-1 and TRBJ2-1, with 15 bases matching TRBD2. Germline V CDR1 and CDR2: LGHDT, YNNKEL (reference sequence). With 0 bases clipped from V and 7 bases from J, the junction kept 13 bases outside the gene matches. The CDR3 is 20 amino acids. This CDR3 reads CASSQDRTSGGAGKMNEQFF. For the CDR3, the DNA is TGTGCCAGCAGCCAAGATCGGACTAGCGGGGGGGCCGGAAAAATGAATGAGCAGTTCTTC.

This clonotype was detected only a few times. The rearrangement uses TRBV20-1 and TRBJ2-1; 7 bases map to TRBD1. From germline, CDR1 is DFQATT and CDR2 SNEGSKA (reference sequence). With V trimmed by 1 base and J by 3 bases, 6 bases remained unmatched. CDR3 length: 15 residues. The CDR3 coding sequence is TGCAGTGCTAGAGCCCCGGGACAGAGCTACAATGAGCAGTTCTTC. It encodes CSARAPGQSYNEQFF.

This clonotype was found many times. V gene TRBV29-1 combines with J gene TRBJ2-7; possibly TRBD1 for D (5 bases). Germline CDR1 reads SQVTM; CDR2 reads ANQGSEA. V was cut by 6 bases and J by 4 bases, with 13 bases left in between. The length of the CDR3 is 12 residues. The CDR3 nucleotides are TGCAGCGTGCACACAGACAGTTACGAGCAGTACTTC. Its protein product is CSVHTDSYEQYF.

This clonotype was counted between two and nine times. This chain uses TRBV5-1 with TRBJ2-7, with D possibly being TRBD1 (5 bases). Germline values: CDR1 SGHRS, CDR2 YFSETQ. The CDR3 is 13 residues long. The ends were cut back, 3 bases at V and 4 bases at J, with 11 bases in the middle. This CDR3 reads CASSSRPGYEQYF. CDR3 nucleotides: TGCGCCAGCAGCTCTCGGCCAGGGTACGAGCAGTACTTC.

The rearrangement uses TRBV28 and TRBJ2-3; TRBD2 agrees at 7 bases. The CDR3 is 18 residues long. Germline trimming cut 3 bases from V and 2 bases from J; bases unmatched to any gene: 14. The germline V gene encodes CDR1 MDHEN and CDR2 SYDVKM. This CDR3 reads CASSLWGKSGTVTDTQYF. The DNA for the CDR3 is TGTGCCAGCAGTTTGTGGGGGAAGAGCGGGACGGTCACAGATACGCAGTATTTT.

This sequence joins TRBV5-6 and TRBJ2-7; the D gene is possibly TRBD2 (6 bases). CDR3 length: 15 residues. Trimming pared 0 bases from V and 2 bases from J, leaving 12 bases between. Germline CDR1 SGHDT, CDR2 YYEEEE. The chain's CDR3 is CASSLVGGTTYEQYF. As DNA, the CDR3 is TGTGCCAGCAGCTTGGTAGGAGGGACCACCTACGAGCAGTACTTC. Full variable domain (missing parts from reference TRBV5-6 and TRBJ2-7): DAGVTQSPTHLIKTRGQQVTLRCSPKSGHDTVSWYQQALGQGPQFIFQYYEEEERQRGNFPDRFSGHQFPNYSSELNVNALLLGDSALYLCASSLVGGTTYEQYFGPGTRLTVT.

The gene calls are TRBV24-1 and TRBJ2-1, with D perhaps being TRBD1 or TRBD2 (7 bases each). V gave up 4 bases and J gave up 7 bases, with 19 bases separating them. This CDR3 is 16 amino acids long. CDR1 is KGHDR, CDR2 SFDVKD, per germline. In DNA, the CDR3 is TGTGCCACCAGTGAACCCTCAGGGGGGACTATAAATGAGCAGTTCTTC. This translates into CATSEPSGGTINEQFF.

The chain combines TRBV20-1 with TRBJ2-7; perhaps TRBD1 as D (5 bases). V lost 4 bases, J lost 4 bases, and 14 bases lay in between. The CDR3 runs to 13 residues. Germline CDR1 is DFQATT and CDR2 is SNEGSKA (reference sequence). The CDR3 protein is CSATETVVYEQYF. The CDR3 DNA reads TGCAGTGCTACCGAGACAGTTGTATACGAGCAGTACTTC.

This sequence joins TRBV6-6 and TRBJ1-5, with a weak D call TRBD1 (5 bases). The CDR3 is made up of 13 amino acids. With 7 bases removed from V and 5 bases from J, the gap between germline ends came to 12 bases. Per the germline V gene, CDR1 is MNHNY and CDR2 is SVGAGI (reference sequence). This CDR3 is CASTGQPYQPQHF. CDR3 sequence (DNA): TGTGCCAGCACAGGGCAGCCTTATCAGCCCCAGCATTTT.

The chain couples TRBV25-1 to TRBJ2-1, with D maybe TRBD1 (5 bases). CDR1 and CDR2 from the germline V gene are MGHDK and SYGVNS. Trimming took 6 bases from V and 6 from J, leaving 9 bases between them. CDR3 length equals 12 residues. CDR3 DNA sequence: TGTGCCAGCAGGGACACCCCCAATGAGCAGTTCTTC. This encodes CASRDTPNEQFF. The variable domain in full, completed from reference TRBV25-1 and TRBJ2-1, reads EADIYQTPRYLVIGTGKKITLECSQTMGHDKMYWYQQDPGMELHLIHYSYGVNSTEKGDLSSESTVSRIRTEHFPLTLESARPSHTSQYLCASRDTPNEQFFGPGTRLTVL.

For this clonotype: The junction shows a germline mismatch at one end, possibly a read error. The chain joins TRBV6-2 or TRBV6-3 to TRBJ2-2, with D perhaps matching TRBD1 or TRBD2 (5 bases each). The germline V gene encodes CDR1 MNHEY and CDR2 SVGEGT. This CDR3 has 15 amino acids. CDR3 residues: CASSPSGAKTGELFF. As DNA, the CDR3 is TGTGCCAGCAGCCCCTCCGGGGCGAAGACCGGGGAGCTGTTTTTT.

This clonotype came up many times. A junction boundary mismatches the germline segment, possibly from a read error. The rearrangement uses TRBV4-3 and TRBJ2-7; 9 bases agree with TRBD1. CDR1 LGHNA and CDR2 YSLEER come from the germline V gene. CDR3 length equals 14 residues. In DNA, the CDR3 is TGTGCCAGCAGCCAGGACAGGGGCCCCTACGAGCAGTACTTC. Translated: CASSQDRGPYEQYF.